The present T cell receptor beta chain was sequenced within a study of blood T cell repertoires in COVID-19 (dated by TCRdb to 2018 to 2020). Describing the broader study: The collaborator samples originated in the United States, Italy and Spain and spanned the acute and convalescent phases of COVID-19. The prospective study material was composed of cDNA or gDNA derived from T cells, B-cell-depleted T cells, or PBMCs. Subjects who had been exposed to COVID-19, were actively infected with it, or had recovered from it provided the deeply sampled blood TCRbeta repertoires that made up the dataset. The repertoires were made available in a free public database intended to serve as a resource for research on the immune response to SARS-CoV-2. Samples were obtained from the ongoing ImmuneRACE study (first 160 participants) and from roughly 1,300 subjects provided by 6 global collaborators. A de-identified subject ID, COVID-19 status, age in years and sex were almost always included in the sample metadata. Where available, HLA class I and class II types were obtained from metadata supplied by the sample provider rather than from assay-based typing. On the study overall, not on this receptor specifically: Clinical and demographic metadata were provided uncurated, with the amount varying by source and participant.

Each collaborating institution followed its own protocols to collect whole blood in K2EDTA tubes. For TCRbeta analysis, collaborators shipped samples in one of three forms: frozen whole blood, isolated PBMCs, or DNA extracted from either of those sample types. CDR1 and CDR2 (SGHRS, YFSETQ) derive from the germline V gene. Trimming takes 4 bases off V and 4 bases off J; junction bases not matched to a gene: 8. The CDR3 sequence holds 16 residues, the cysteine and phenylalanine included. Only the CDR3 part of the read is kept: 48 bases, read in frame from the first base. About this clone itself: Its antigen specificity is not known. Base qualities were left out, and no much larger clone turns up one base away.

TCRbeta CDR3 regions were amplified from genomic DNA using the immunoSEQ Assay, a bias-controlled multiplex PCR. The paper's data handling went like this. The number of nucleated cells in each sample was estimated by amplification of reference gene primers within the assay. To quantify the absolute abundance of each unique TCRbeta CDR3 rearrangement, sequence reads were collapsed and filtered. Productive Simpson clonality was computed per sample as the square root of Simpson's diversity index over productive rearrangements. This immuneACCESS table, as held by TCRdb, lists in-frame sequences with V and J called but not all clones. Of the missing ones, under half trace to an unresolved V gene in checked studies; the others have no known cause. The V and J calls and clone size come from that table; D and trimming were worked out from the DNA. This sample holds about 200,000 clones; about 86% were observed only once. In total, the top ten clones hold 0.6% to 1% of the sample.

The clonotype originates from a woman aged 65 to 85 with acute or convalescent COVID-19. The sequence links TRBV5-1 to TRBJ2-3; a stretch of 11 junction bases matches TRBD2. The specimen sequenced was peripheral blood. In nucleotides, the sequence is TGCGCCAGCAGCCGAGGCGATAGCGGGGGGGCAGATACGCAGTATTTT. Translated, this gives CASSRGDSGGADTQYF.